This is a list of T cell receptor beta chains from one sample in a study of blood T cell repertoires in COVID-19. This table comes from immunoSEQ multiplex PCR, and its TCRdb copy is limited to in-frame clones, with some not included. This table has about 230,000 clones, roughly 88% appearing once. Material: peripheral blood. All receptors derive from a man aged 35 to 55 with acute or convalescent COVID-19. Both conserved end residues are part of each CDR3. A D gene is named only where the DNA matches it firmly.

v_call: TRBV7-2
j_call: TRBJ1-2
d_call: .
cdr3_aa: CASSLVRTALAYGYTF

v_call: TRBV20-1
j_call: TRBJ1-1
d_call: .
cdr3_aa: CSAIPGVQAFF

v_call: TRBV5-6
j_call: TRBJ2-7
d_call: .
cdr3_aa: CASSLAGFSYEQYF

v_call: TRBV12-1
j_call: TRBJ1-6
d_call: .
cdr3_aa: CASSSGGRWGNSPLHF

v_call: TRBV12-3/TRBV12-4
j_call: TRBJ1-1
d_call: .
cdr3_aa: CASFTGSGKHF

v_call: TRBV7-9
j_call: TRBJ2-1
d_call: TRBD2
cdr3_aa: CASSKGTSGRDSYNEQFF

v_call: TRBV30
j_call: TRBJ2-7
d_call: .
cdr3_aa: CAWSVVSTTIGQYF

v_call: TRBV7-3
j_call: TRBJ2-3
d_call: TRBD2
cdr3_aa: CASRPTGGNTDTQYF

v_call: TRBV30
j_call: TRBJ2-7
d_call: TRBD2
cdr3_aa: CAWGPAPSGSYEQYF

v_call: TRBV11-2
j_call: TRBJ2-5
d_call: TRBD2
cdr3_aa: CASSLMGQGGETQYF

v_call: TRBV9
j_call: TRBJ2-1
d_call: TRBD2
cdr3_aa: CASSPPPGTSGSDEQFF

v_call: TRBV18
j_call: TRBJ2-7
d_call: .
cdr3_aa: CASSPQAPPYEQYF

v_call: TRBV9
j_call: TRBJ2-5
d_call: TRBD2
cdr3_aa: CASSVGGSGTWETQYF

v_call: TRBV6-4
j_call: TRBJ1-1
d_call: .
cdr3_aa: CASSDLMNTEAFF

v_call: TRBV7-2
j_call: TRBJ2-3
d_call: .
cdr3_aa: CASSEPVGSLTDTQYF

v_call: TRBV3-1/TRBV3-2
j_call: TRBJ1-1
d_call: .
cdr3_aa: CASSNREGALNTEAFF

v_call: TRBV18
j_call: TRBJ2-1
d_call: TRBD2
cdr3_aa: CASSRTSGSYNEQFF

v_call: TRBV27
j_call: TRBJ1-2
d_call: .
cdr3_aa: CASSETGTPDYGYTF

v_call: TRBV6-2/TRBV6-3
j_call: TRBJ2-7
d_call: TRBD2
cdr3_aa: CASSYRTSGSAYEQYF

v_call: TRBV10-3
j_call: TRBJ1-1
d_call: TRBD1
cdr3_aa: CATGDSLNTEAFF

v_call: TRBV24-1
j_call: TRBJ2-1
d_call: .
cdr3_aa: CATSDGGNNEQFF

v_call: TRBV5-4
j_call: TRBJ2-1
d_call: TRBD2
cdr3_aa: CASSLGGRGNEQFF

v_call: TRBV19
j_call: TRBJ2-7
d_call: TRBD2
cdr3_aa: CASSRAGEGYEQYF

v_call: TRBV10-3
j_call: TRBJ2-3
d_call: .
cdr3_aa: CAISESKQGAGDTQYF

v_call: TRBV19
j_call: TRBJ2-5
d_call: .
cdr3_aa: CASSGSNQETQYF

v_call: TRBV24-1
j_call: TRBJ2-5
d_call: TRBD1
cdr3_aa: CATSETGIEETQYF

v_call: TRBV10-3
j_call: TRBJ2-3
d_call: .
cdr3_aa: CAIGGQRERTDTQYF

v_call: TRBV24-1
j_call: TRBJ2-1
d_call: .
cdr3_aa: CATSTGNYNEQFF

v_call: TRBV30
j_call: TRBJ1-2
d_call: .
cdr3_aa: CALVRGNYGYTF

v_call: TRBV6-1
j_call: TRBJ2-4
d_call: .
cdr3_aa: CASSEGLSSRDIQYF

v_call: TRBV27
j_call: TRBJ2-7
d_call: .
cdr3_aa: CASNIAAKPEQYF

v_call: TRBV28
j_call: TRBJ1-4
d_call: .
cdr3_aa: CASSFSSGSTNEKLFF